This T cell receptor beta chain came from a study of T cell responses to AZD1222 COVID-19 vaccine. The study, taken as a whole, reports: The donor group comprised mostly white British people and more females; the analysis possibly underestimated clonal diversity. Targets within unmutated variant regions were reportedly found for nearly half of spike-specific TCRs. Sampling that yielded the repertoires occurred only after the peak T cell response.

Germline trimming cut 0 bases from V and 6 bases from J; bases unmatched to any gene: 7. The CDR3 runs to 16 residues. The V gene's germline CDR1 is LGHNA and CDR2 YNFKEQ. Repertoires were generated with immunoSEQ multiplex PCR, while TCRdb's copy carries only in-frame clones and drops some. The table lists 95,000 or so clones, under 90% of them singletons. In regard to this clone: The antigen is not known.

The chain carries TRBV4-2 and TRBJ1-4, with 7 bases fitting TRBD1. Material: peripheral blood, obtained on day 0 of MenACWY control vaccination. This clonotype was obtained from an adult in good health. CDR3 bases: TGTGCCAGCAGCCAAGATCGGGGACAGCTATATGAAAAACTGTTTTTT. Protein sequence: CASSQDRGQLYEKLFF.